The 8 T cell receptor beta chains below were found in one sample sequenced in a study of blood T cell repertoires in COVID-19 (dated by TCRdb to 2019 to 2021). Libraries came from the immunoSEQ multiplex PCR assay. The table was pulled from immuneACCESS by TCRdb, which kept in-frame rearrangements only. Such tables lose some clones; where checked, under half of the loss comes from unresolved V genes, and the rest has no known cause. The sample records roughly 170,000 clones, approximately 81% of which are singletons. Roughly 20% of the sample comes from the top ten. The sample consisted of PBMCs or T cells enriched from blood (not recorded which). These receptors were taken from a man between 60 and 70 years old who had recovered from COVID-19.

The V and J genes are TRBV7-9 and TRBJ2-3, with D tentatively TRBD2 (5 bases). With 5 bases removed from V and 5 bases from J, the gap between germline ends came to 11 bases. CDR1 and CDR2 from the germline V gene are SEHNR and FQNEAQ (reference sequence). The length of the CDR3 is 13 residues. The chain's CDR3 is CASSRTGVDTQYF. DNA for the CDR3: TGTGCCAGCAGCCGGACTGGGGTAGATACGCAGTATTTT.

The J gene is TRBJ1-1, the V gene TRBV3-1 (or the pseudogene TRBV3-2), with TRBD1 matching 9 bases. This CDR3 region has 15 residues. V gave up 1 base and J gave up 8 bases; unmatched junction bases: 8. The V gene's germline CDR1 is LGHDT and CDR2 YNNKEL (reference sequence). The CDR3, as DNA: TGTGCCAGCAGCCAAGGGGACAGGGTAGGGTCAGAAGCTTTCTTT. Protein: CASSQGDRVGSEAFF.

The CDR3 DNA is TGTGCCAGCAGCTTATCTTACAATCAGCCCCAGCATTTT. Translated: CASSLSYNQPQHF. This chain uses TRBV11-2 with TRBJ1-5; no clear D gene. The CDR3 extends over 13 amino acids. Germline loops: CDR1 SGHAT, CDR2 FQNNGV. Trimming removed 2 bases from V and 3 bases from J, with 5 bases in between.

The V call is TRBV6-6, the J call TRBJ1-2; D unresolved. V was shortened by 2 bases and J by 3 bases, with 7 bases between the two germline ends. The CDR3 has 13 amino acids. From germline, CDR1 is MNHNY and CDR2 SVGAGI (reference sequence). CDR3 amino acids: CASSYLGDYGYTF. The DNA for the CDR3 is TGTGCCAGCAGTTACCTCGGAGACTATGGCTACACCTTC.

The chain recombines TRBV7-7 with TRBJ2-2; D is possibly TRBD2 (7 bases). V was pared by 10 bases and J by 7 bases, with 25 bases between. Germline-derived CDR1 and CDR2 are SSHAT and FNYEAQ (reference sequence). This CDR3 comprises 16 residues. The CDR3 region is CATLPEGGGSIGELFF. The CDR3 region has the DNA TGTGCCACCCTCCCGGAGGGGGGGGGATCGATCGGGGAGCTGTTTTTT.

The CDR3 protein is CASSPNSYEQYF. The CDR3 DNA follows: TGTGCCAGCAGCCCAAATTCCTACGAGCAGTACTTC. V and J are TRBV7-8 and TRBJ2-7; D unclear. With 5 bases removed from V and 1 base from J, the gap between germline ends came to 6 bases. Per germline, CDR1 SGHVS and CDR2 FQNEAQ. The CDR3 spans 12 residues.

This clone appeared a single time. The rearrangement links TRBV19 to TRBJ2-7; 7 bases are shared with TRBD2. Germline CDR1 reads LNHDA; CDR2 reads SQIVND (reference sequence). J lost 2 bases, V lost 4 bases, and 14 bases had no gene match. The CDR3 is made up of 17 amino acids. The CDR3 DNA reads as TGTGCCAGTAGTACCACCCCTCGGGACTATTATCCCTACGAGCAGTACTTC. It codes for CASSTTPRDYYPYEQYF. The full variable domain, completed using reference TRBV19 and TRBJ2-7, is DGGITQSPKYLFRKEGQNVTLSCEQNLNHDAMYWYRQDPGQGLRLIYYSQIVNDFQKGDIAEGYSVSREKKESFPLTVTSAQKNPTAFYLCASSTTPRDYYPYEQYFGPGTRLTVT.

This chain connects TRBV5-1 to TRBJ2-1; tentative D call: TRBD2 (6 bases). Germline V lookup: CDR1 SGHRS, CDR2 YFSETQ. The CDR3 runs to 16 residues. Trimming took off 0 bases at V and 7 bases at J, with 17 bases between the two ends. Here the CDR3 DNA reads TGCGCCAGCAGCTTGGTCGGACACCGGGGGACGAATGAGCAGTTCTTC. Translated: CASSLVGHRGTNEQFF. The full variable domain, rest sourced from reference TRBV5-1 and TRBJ2-1, is KAGVTQTPRYLIKTRGQQVTLSCSPISGHRSVSWYQQTPGQGLQFLFEYFSETQRNKGNFPGRFSGRQFSNSRSEMNVSTLELGDSALYLCASSLVGHRGTNEQFFGPGTRLTVL.